Below are 14 T cell receptor beta chains sequenced from a single sample in a study of shared clonotypes between healthy human individuals. Measured with immunoSEQ multiplex PCR; TCRdb has only the in-frame clones, and not every one. The sample gives about 490,000 clones, 60% to 80% of which show up once; around 12% is in the top ten. Specimen: PBMCs. Receptors were obtained from a woman in her forties in good health. Some clones in this sample may be carry-over from other donors' samples.

The rearrangement uses TRBV5-1 and TRBJ2-2, with D tentatively TRBD2 (5 bases). The V and J ends lost 4 bases and 6 bases respectively, with 13 bases between them. CDR1 and CDR2 (germline): SGHRS, YFSETQ. This CDR3 contains 14 residues. Written as DNA, the CDR3 is TGCGCCAGCAGCCTGGACTCGGCACCCGGGGAGCTGTTTTTT. Translating it yields CASSLDSAPGELFF.

As to this clone: A clone one base away is much larger, so this may be a read error. V is TRBV30 and J is TRBJ2-3; perhaps TRBD2 as D (7 bases). From germline, CDR1 is GTSNPN and CDR2 SVGIG (reference sequence). The length of the CDR3 is 15 residues. DNA of the CDR3: TGTGCCCTGACAGGACTAGTTACTAGCATAGATACGCAGTATTTT. It codes for CALTGLVTSIDTQYF.

This chain joins TRBV6-5 and TRBJ1-5; TRBD1 agrees at 8 bases. Germline CDR1 is MNHEY and CDR2 is SVGAGI. Germline trimming cut 5 bases from V and 2 bases from J; bases unmatched to any gene: 5. The CDR3 contains 15 residues. Here the CDR3 reads CASSPQGAGNQPQHF. DNA for the CDR3: TGTGCCAGCAGTCCCCAGGGGGCGGGCAATCAGCCCCAGCATTTT.

The CDR3 spells CASSLGRESYNEQFF. The DNA for the CDR3 is TGTGCCAGCAGCTTGGGACGGGAGAGCTACAATGAGCAGTTCTTC. The chain has TRBV5-8 and TRBJ2-1; D possibly corresponds to TRBD2 (6 bases). In germline, CDR1 is SGHTS, CDR2 YDEGEE. The CDR3 spans 15 residues. V dropped 0 bases and J dropped 3 bases, with 10 bases sitting between them.

This clone was picked up one time. This CDR3 is CATYREVNTEAFF. DNA of the CDR3: TGTGCCACCTACAGGGAAGTGAACACTGAAGCTTTCTTT. The V gene is TRBV10-3, the J gene TRBJ1-1; TRBD1 might be the D (6 bases). Germline V gene sequence: CDR1 ENHRY, CDR2 SYGVKD. Trimming left V 10 bases short and J 0 bases short, with 12 bases between. The CDR3 totals 13 residues.

This clone occurred a few times. V usage is TRBV7-2 and J usage is TRBJ2-3; TRBD2 agrees at 7 bases. The CDR3 length is 17 residues. Germline V gene data show CDR1 as SGHTA and CDR2 as FQGNSA. J was trimmed by 0 bases and V by 2 bases; bases with no gene match: 8. CDR3 bases: TGTGCCAGCAGCTTACTCCCGGGGGGACTTAGCACAGATACGCAGTATTTT. Translated, it gives CASSLLPGGLSTDTQYF.

The V and J genes are TRBV20-1 and TRBJ2-7; D gene unclear. Trimming removed 6 bases from V and 3 bases from J, with 9 bases in between. The CDR3 is 11 amino acids. Germline CDR1 DFQATT, CDR2 SNEGSKA (reference sequence). CDR3 sequence reads: CSAKKGYEQYF. The CDR3 nucleotides are TGCAGTGCAAAGAAAGGCTACGAGCAGTACTTC.

The chain joins TRBV7-9 to TRBJ1-5, with unresolved D. The V gene lost 4 bases and the J gene lost 7 bases, with 8 bases spanning the gap. The germline CDR1 and CDR2 sequences are SEHNR and FQNEAQ (reference sequence). The CDR3 has 12 residues. The DNA of the CDR3 is TGTGCCAGCAGCTACGGCGCGCAGCCCCAGCATTTT. This sequence encodes CASSYGAQPQHF.

This sequence joins TRBV15 and TRBJ1-6; D not certain. The CDR3 has 16 amino acids. The V and J ends lost 3 bases and 5 bases respectively, with 14 bases between them. Germline V lookup: CDR1 LNHNV, CDR2 YYDKDF (reference sequence). CDR3 sequence: CATSSPKDGDNSPLHF. For the CDR3, the DNA is TGTGCCACCAGCAGCCCGAAGGACGGGGATAATTCACCCCTCCACTTT.

This chain links TRBV9 with TRBJ2-2, with 14 bases that match TRBD2. The V gene end was trimmed by 2 bases and the J gene end by 7 bases; junction bases not matched to a gene: 4. From germline, CDR1 is SGDLS and CDR2 YYNGEE. There are 16 residues in the CDR3. The CDR3 is CASSVGLAGGGGELFF. The CDR3 DNA sequence: TGTGCCAGCAGCGTCGGACTAGCGGGAGGTGGCGGGGAGCTGTTTTTT.

The rearrangement links TRBV7-9 to TRBJ1-1; tentative D call: TRBD1 (6 bases). CDR3 length equals 14 residues. The germline CDR1 and CDR2 sequences are SEHNR and FQNEAQ (reference sequence). The germline V and J ends were trimmed by 3 bases and 4 bases, with 12 bases remaining between them. The CDR3 DNA is TGTGCCAGCAGCTTTGGGGGGCCGGTCACTGAAGCTTTCTTT. It specifies CASSFGGPVTEAFF.

The chain employs TRBV18 and TRBJ2-7; D not certain. The CDR3 extends over 14 amino acids. Germline V gene sequence: CDR1 KGHSH, CDR2 LQKENI. V was pared by 6 bases and J by 7 bases, with 19 bases between. This CDR3 reads CASSSEFRYGEQYF. The CDR3 nucleotides read TGTGCCAGCTCTAGTGAGTTTAGGTATGGAGAGCAGTACTTC.

The J gene is TRBJ2-2, the V gene TRBV27, with D perhaps matching TRBD1 (6 bases). V was clipped by 5 bases and J by 6 bases, with 13 bases between them. Germline loops: CDR1 MNHEY, CDR2 SMNVEV (reference sequence). This CDR3 has 14 amino acids. The CDR3: CASSRHRESGELFF. The CDR3 coding sequence is TGTGCCAGCAGTAGGCACAGGGAGTCCGGGGAGCTGTTTTTT.

The chain recombines TRBV13 with TRBJ1-2, with 8 bases matching TRBD1. Germline values: CDR1 PRHDT, CDR2 FYEKMQ (reference sequence). CDR3 length: 18 amino acids. V trimming: 5 bases; J trimming: 1 base; junction bases outside the gene matches: 15. CDR3 bases: TGTGCCAGCAGCCATACCCCGGGACAGGTGGGGAGTAACTATGGCTACACCTTC. Translating it yields CASSHTPGQVGSNYGYTF.